These T cell receptor beta chains were read from a single sample in a study of cytomegalovirus exposure and HLA in healthy donors. Measured with immunoSEQ multiplex PCR; TCRdb has only the in-frame clones, and not every one. Of more than 100,000 clones detected, roughly 60% appear once; the ten largest clones hold 2% to 2.5%. Sequences were obtained from PBMCs. The origin of the receptors is a woman aged 40-49 years in good health and CMV-seronegative. CDR3s include the opening cysteine and the closing phenylalanine or tryptophan. The order of the fields is J gene, D gene, V gene, clone size, CDR3 protein, CDR3 DNA. A D gene is named only where the DNA matches it firmly. For some rows the clone size is stated as once, few or many, or as a class when expanded; others skip it.

TRBJ1-5 | - | TRBV27 | once | CASSSYPRIDYQPQHF | TGTGCCAGCAGTTCCTATCCTAGGATAGACTATCAGCCCCAGCATTTT
TRBJ2-7 | TRBD1 | TRBV9 | - | CASSSRDGTVSYEQYF | TGTGCCAGCAGCTCACGAGACGGGACAGTCTCCTACGAGCAGTACTTC
TRBJ1-1 | - | TRBV7-9 | - | CASARDRFQAFF | TGTGCCAGCGCCCGAGACAGGTTTCAAGCTTTCTTT
TRBJ1-2 | TRBD1 | TRBV27 | - | CASSTDRVDGYTF | TGTGCCAGCAGCACGGACAGGGTTGATGGCTACACCTTC
TRBJ1-4 | TRBD1 | TRBV23-1 | - | CASTQVGEGQAPSDAEKLFF | TGCGCCAGCACTCAAGTGGGGGAGGGACAGGCTCCTTCAGACGCTGAAAAACTGTTTTTT
TRBJ2-3 | TRBD2 | TRBV6-6 | - | CASSYSSGDSTDTQYF | TGTGCCAGCAGTTACTCTAGCGGGGACTCCACAGATACGCAGTATTTT
TRBJ1-2 | - | TRBV6-5 | - | CASSAAGGGGYTF | TGTGCCAGCAGCGCCGCCGGAGGCGGTGGCTACACCTTC
TRBJ1-5 | TRBD1 | TRBV7-8 | - | CASSLARGQGNQPQHF | TGTGCCAGCAGCTTAGCGAGAGGACAGGGCAATCAGCCCCAGCATTTT
TRBJ2-5 | - | TRBV7-9 | - | CASRLASQETQYF | TGTGCCAGCAGGTTAGCCAGCCAAGAGACCCAGTACTTC
TRBJ1-2 | - | TRBV9 | - | CASSGPRGSYGYTF | TGTGCCAGCAGCGGCCCCCGCGGGAGCTATGGCTACACCTTC
TRBJ1-1 | TRBD1 | TRBV6-5 | - | CASSSTGVNTEAFF | TGTGCCAGCAGCTCCACAGGGGTTAACACTGAAGCTTTCTTT
TRBJ2-3 | TRBD1 | TRBV9 | few | CASSIQGRRTDTQYF | TGTGCCAGCAGCATACAGGGGCGGCGCACAGATACGCAGTATTTT
TRBJ2-3 | TRBD2 | TRBV27 | - | CASLTSGGTQYF | TGTGCCAGCTTGACTAGCGGGGGAACGCAGTATTTT
TRBJ2-3 | - | TRBV15 | few | CATSWDTFTDTQYF | TGTGCCACCAGCTGGGACACTTTCACAGATACGCAGTATTTT
TRBJ1-3 | - | TRBV7-2 | - | CASSLVQVSGNTIYF | TGTGCCAGCAGCTTAGTACAGGTCTCTGGAAACACCATATATTTT
TRBJ1-2 | TRBD1 | TRBV29-1 | - | CSVEKGRGLRGYTF | TGCAGCGTTGAAAAAGGCAGGGGGCTCCGTGGCTACACCTTC
TRBJ1-4 | - | TRBV30 | - | CAWMGLHEKLFF | TGTGCCTGGATGGGGCTCCATGAAAAACTGTTTTTT
TRBJ2-5 | TRBD1 | TRBV5-1 | - | CASSEGTGGKETQYF | TGCGCCAGCAGCGAGGGGACAGGGGGCAAGGAGACCCAGTACTTC
TRBJ2-2 | - | TRBV11-2 | - | CASSLDPSFAGELFF | TGTGCCAGCAGCTTAGATCCCTCGTTCGCCGGGGAGCTGTTTTTT
TRBJ1-2 | - | TRBV6-5 | - | CATKRGVGYGYTF | TGTGCCACCAAAAGGGGTGTGGGGTATGGCTACACCTTC
TRBJ1-1 | - | TRBV13 | once | CASRAQGFSSTEAFF | TGTGCCAGCAGGGCCCAGGGGTTCTCCTCCACTGAAGCTTTCTTT
TRBJ2-3 | - | TRBV18 | - | CASSPQGFTPYF | TGTGCCAGCTCACCACAGGGGTTTACACCGTATTTT
TRBJ1-2 | TRBD1 | TRBV27 | - | CASSPGTDFANYGYTF | TGTGCCAGCAGTCCGGGGACAGATTTTGCTAACTATGGCTACACCTTC
TRBJ1-2 | - | TRBV30 | - | CAWRDSVRDGYTF | TGTGCCTGGAGGGACAGCGTACGAGATGGCTACACCTTC
TRBJ1-1 | - | TRBV30 | - | CAWSKGRGAEAFF | TGTGCCTGGAGTAAAGGGAGGGGGGCTGAAGCTTTCTTT
TRBJ2-3 | TRBD2 | TRBV7-8 | - | CASSLPAGNTDTQYF | TGTGCCAGCAGCCTCCCAGCGGGGAACACAGATACGCAGTATTTT
TRBJ2-7 | TRBD1 | TRBV5-6 | - | CASSSISDRGTNEQYF | TGTGCCAGCAGCTCTATCTCGGACAGGGGGACCAACGAGCAGTACTTC
TRBJ2-3 | - | TRBV7-2 | - | CASTGTDTQYF | TGTGCCAGCACGGGCACAGATACGCAGTATTTT
TRBJ2-3 | TRBD2 | TRBV5-4 | - | CASSLDSGGHNTQYF | TGTGCCAGCAGCTTGGACAGCGGGGGACACAATACGCAGTATTTT
TRBJ2-2 | - | TRBV9 | - | CASSVAYLTGELFF | TGTGCCAGCAGCGTAGCCTACCTTACCGGGGAGCTGTTTTTT
TRBJ2-2 | TRBD1 | TRBV19 | once | CATATGVLSGELFF | TGTGCCACTGCAACAGGGGTGCTTTCCGGGGAGCTGTTTTTT
TRBJ2-1 | - | TRBV30 | - | CAWSRINEQFF | TGTGCCTGGTCCAGGATCAATGAGCAGTTCTTC
TRBJ1-3 | - | TRBV5-1 | once | CASSTGSVPNTIYF | TGCGCCAGCAGTACAGGTTCCGTGCCGAACACCATATATTTT
TRBJ2-3 | - | TRBV11-2 | - | CASSLFPADTQYF | TGTGCCAGCAGCTTATTCCCCGCAGATACGCAGTATTTT
TRBJ1-4 | - | TRBV18 | - | CASSQTGSLNEKLFF | TGTGCCAGCTCCCAAACAGGATCCCTTAATGAAAAACTGTTTTTT
TRBJ2-5 | - | TRBV4-2 | - | CASSQDLTGETQYF | TGTGCCAGCAGCCAAGATCTGACTGGAGAGACCCAGTACTTC
TRBJ1-3 | - | TRBV5-1 | once | CASSSGRNGNTIYF | TGCGCCAGCAGTTCAGGGAGGAATGGAAACACCATATATTTT
TRBJ2-3 | TRBD1 | TRBV6-1 | few | CASSAGQGGRPDTQYF | TGTGCCAGCAGTGCTGGACAGGGAGGAAGGCCAGATACGCAGTATTTT
TRBJ2-7 | - | TRBV7-9 | - | CASSLSTYEQYF | TGTGCCAGCAGCCTTAGTACCTACGAGCAGTACTTC
TRBJ1-2 | - | TRBV6-5 | - | CASSYSRALANYGYTF | TGTGCCAGCAGTTACTCGCGGGCCTTAGCTAACTATGGCTACACCTTC
TRBJ2-2 | - | TRBV9 | - | CASSPGGGATGELFF | TGTGCCAGCAGCCCTGGAGGCGGGGCGACCGGGGAGCTGTTTTTT
TRBJ1-5 | - | TRBV28 | - | CASSALSPVVAQHF | TGTGCCAGCAGTGCTCTTTCCCCGGTAGTTGCCCAGCATTTT
TRBJ1-2 | - | TRBV19 | few | CASSTHYNPSF | TGTGCCAGTAGTACTCATTACAACCCTTCCTTC
TRBJ2-7 | - | TRBV10-3 | few | CAISESEVSIYEQYF | TGTGCCATCAGTGAGTCGGAGGTTTCGATCTACGAGCAGTACTTC
TRBJ1-2 | - | TRBV7-9 | - | CASSPRGGNYGYTF | TGTGCCAGCAGCCCCCGAGGAGGGAACTATGGCTACACCTTC
TRBJ1-2 | TRBD1 | TRBV29-1 | once | CSVGDRPGDGYTF | TGCAGCGTTGGGGACAGGCCGGGAGATGGCTACACCTTC